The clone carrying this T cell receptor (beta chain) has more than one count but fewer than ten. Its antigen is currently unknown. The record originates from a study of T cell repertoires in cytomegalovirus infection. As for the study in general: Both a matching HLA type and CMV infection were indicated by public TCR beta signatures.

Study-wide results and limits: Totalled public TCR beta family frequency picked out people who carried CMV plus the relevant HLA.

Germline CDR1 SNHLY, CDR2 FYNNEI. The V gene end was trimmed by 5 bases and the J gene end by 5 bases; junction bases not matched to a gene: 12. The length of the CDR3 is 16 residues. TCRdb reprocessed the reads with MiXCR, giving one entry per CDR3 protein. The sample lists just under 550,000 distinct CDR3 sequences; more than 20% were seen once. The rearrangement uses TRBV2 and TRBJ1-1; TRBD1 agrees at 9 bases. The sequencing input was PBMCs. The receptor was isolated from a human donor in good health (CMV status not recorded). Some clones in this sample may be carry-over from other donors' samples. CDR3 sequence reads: CASSRTGGSVGTEAFF. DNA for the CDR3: TGTGCCAGCAGTCGAACAGGGGGCAGCGTTGGAACTGAAGCTTTCTTT.